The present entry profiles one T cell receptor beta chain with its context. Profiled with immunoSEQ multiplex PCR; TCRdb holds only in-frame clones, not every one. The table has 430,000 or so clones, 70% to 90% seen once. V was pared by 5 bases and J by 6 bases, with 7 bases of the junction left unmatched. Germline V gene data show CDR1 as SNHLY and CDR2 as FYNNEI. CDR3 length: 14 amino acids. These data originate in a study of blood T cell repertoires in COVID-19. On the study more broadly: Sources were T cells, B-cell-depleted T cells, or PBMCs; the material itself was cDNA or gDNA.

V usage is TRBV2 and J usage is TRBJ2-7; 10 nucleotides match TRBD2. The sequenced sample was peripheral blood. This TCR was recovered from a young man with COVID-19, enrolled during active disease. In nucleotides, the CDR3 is TGTGCCAGCAGTTTTAGCGGGAGGACTAGCGAGCAGTACTTC. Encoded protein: CASSFSGRTSEQYF.